The clone carrying this TCR beta chain has a handful of counts. J was trimmed by 1 base and V by 3 bases; bases with no gene match: 4. Germline CDR1 reads MNHEY; CDR2 reads SMNVEV (reference sequence). The CDR3 contains 16 residues. This specimen comes from a study of blood T cell repertoires in COVID-19. Overall study: Sites across the United States, Italy and Spain contributed samples from acute and convalescent COVID-19. PBMCs, B-cell-depleted T cells, or T cells were the source of the cDNA or gDNA that made up the material.

Original methodology: Using reference gene primer amplification, nucleated cell counts were estimated. TCRdb's copy holds only in-frame clones and misses some; the assay was immunoSEQ multiplex PCR. V and J calls and clone size are as listed in that table; D and trimming were resolved from the DNA. The profile covers 110,000 to 150,000 clones, with over 75% appearing a single time and 44% taken by the ten largest. The receptor was derived from a human donor in a cohort sampled during active COVID-19. The chain employs TRBV27 and TRBJ2-3, with 10 bases that match TRBD2. Sequencing used peripheral blood. In DNA form, the CDR3 reads TGTGCCAGCAGTTTGACAGCGGGAGGGGGCACAGATACGCAGTATTTT. Translation: CASSLTAGGGTDTQYF.